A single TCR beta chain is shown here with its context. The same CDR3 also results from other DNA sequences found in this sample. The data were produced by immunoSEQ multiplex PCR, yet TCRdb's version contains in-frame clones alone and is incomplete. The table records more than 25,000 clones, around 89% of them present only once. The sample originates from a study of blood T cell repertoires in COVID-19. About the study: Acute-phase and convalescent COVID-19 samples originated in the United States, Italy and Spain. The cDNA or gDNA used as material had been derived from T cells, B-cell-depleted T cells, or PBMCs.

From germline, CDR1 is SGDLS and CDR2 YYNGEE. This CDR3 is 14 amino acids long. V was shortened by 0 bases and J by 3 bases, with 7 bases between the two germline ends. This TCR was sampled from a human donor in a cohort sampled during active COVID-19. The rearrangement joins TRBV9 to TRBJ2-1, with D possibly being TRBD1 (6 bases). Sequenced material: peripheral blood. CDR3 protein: CASSVGTVYNEQFF. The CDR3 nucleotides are TGTGCCAGCAGCGTAGGGACAGTCTACAATGAGCAGTTCTTC.